One sample yielded the 25 T cell receptor beta chains listed below, sequenced in a study of CD8 T cells in ankylosing spondylitis. General study results and limits: Within ankylosing spondylitis blood, a TCR beta motif made up of eight or nine highly homologous variants appeared to be characteristic.

TCRdb independently ran MiXCR on the 5' RACE reads; one entry per CDR3 protein. Of approximately 300,000 distinct CDR3 sequences listed, around 7.6% are singletons. What these receptors recognize is not known. The sequenced sample consisted of blood, either unsorted or a sorted T cell fraction (not recorded which). The receptors were sampled from a male donor with ankylosing spondylitis.

The chain is built from TRBV27 and TRBJ2-1, with TRBD2 matching 11 bases. The trim removed 5 bases at V and 9 bases at J, leaving 9 bases unmatched. Per germline, CDR1 MNHEY and CDR2 SMNVEV (reference sequence). The CDR3 is 15 residues long. Written as DNA, the CDR3 is TGTGCCAGCAGTGCCTTAGCGGGAGGGCCGAGTGAGCAGTTCTTC. It codes for CASSALAGGPSEQFF.

The table lists this clonotype with many counts. The chain couples TRBV2 to TRBJ2-7, with D maybe TRBD2 (5 bases). Germline loops: CDR1 SNHLY, CDR2 FYNNEI. With 6 bases removed from V and 6 bases from J, the gap between germline ends came to 9 bases. The CDR3 consists of 11 residues. The CDR3 region has the DNA TGTGCCAGCAGGGTAGCGAGCGAGCAGTACTTC. Protein product: CASRVASEQYF.

As regards this clonotype: The junction departs from germline at one end; a sequencing error may be responsible. The gene calls are TRBV6-2 or TRBV6-3 and TRBJ2-7; D gene unclear. CDR3 length equals 12 residues. CDR1 and CDR2 from the germline V gene are MNHEY and SVGEGT. The DNA for the CDR3 is TGTGCCAGCAGTAGGGTCCCGATGGAGCATTACTTC. Translated, it gives CASSRVPMEHYF.

This clonotype has just a few counts. The rearrangement links TRBV5-4 to TRBJ2-7, with TRBD2 identical over 13 bases. Looked up from germline, CDR1 is SGHNT and CDR2 is YYREEE (reference sequence). The CDR3 runs to 16 residues. Trimming at V came to 6 bases and at J to 4 bases, leaving 10 bases not matched to a gene. DNA for the CDR3: TGTGCCAGCACCCCCGGACTAGCGGGAGACACGTACGAGCAGTACTTC. Translating gives CASTPGLAGDTYEQYF.

The chain carries TRBV12-3 or TRBV12-4 and TRBJ2-5; D call uncertain. The V end lost 3 bases, the J end lost 1 base, and 6 bases lay between the germline ends. The CDR3 is made up of 13 amino acids. CDR3 protein: CASSLSLQETQYF. The CDR3 coding sequence is TGTGCCAGCAGTTTGAGTCTCCAAGAGACCCAGTACTTC.

V is TRBV9 and J is TRBJ2-4, with TRBD1 matching over 9 bases. The CDR3 totals 15 residues. J gave up 7 bases and V 0 bases, and 5 bases lay outside the gene matches. Germline CDR1 reads SGDLS; CDR2 reads YYNGEE. The CDR3 region is CASSVGTGDVNIQYF. The CDR3, as DNA: TGTGCCAGCAGCGTAGGGACAGGGGATGTGAACATTCAGTACTTC.

This chain joins TRBV3-1 and TRBJ2-7, with D perhaps matching TRBD1 (6 bases). V was shortened by 1 base and J by 2 bases, with 12 bases between the two germline ends. CDR1 is LGHDT, CDR2 YNNKEL, per germline (reference sequence). CDR3 size: 15 residues. CDR3: CASSQGQVGTYEQYF. CDR3 in DNA: TGTGCCAGCAGCCAAGGACAGGTAGGAACCTACGAGCAGTACTTC.

This clonotype was found a few times. The chain joins TRBV7-2 to TRBJ2-3; either TRBD1 or TRBD2 may fit D (5 bases each). CDR3 length: 16 residues. Deletions cut 0 bases from V and 2 bases from J, with 12 bases between. Germline V gene sequence: CDR1 SGHTA, CDR2 FQGNSA. The CDR3 DNA is TGTGCCAGCAGCTTAGCATCCAGCGGACACACAGATACGCAGTATTTT. This gives the protein CASSLASSGHTDTQYF.

The chain carries TRBV20-1 and TRBJ2-3; TRBD2 agrees at 13 bases. This CDR3 has 17 amino acids. The germline V gene has CDR1 DFQATT and CDR2 SNEGSKA (reference sequence). After removal of 6 bases from V and 2 bases from J, the junction contained 11 bases not matched to a gene. In DNA form, the CDR3 reads TGCAGTGCCGATTTACTAGCGGGAGGGCCTATCACAGATACGCAGTATTTT. It encodes CSADLLAGGPITDTQYF.

This clonotype came up many times. The chain has TRBV7-2 and TRBJ2-1; 9 bases map to TRBD1. V was pared by 4 bases and J by 2 bases, with 3 bases of the junction left unmatched. Germline V gene data show CDR1 as SGHTA and CDR2 as FQGNSA. The length of the CDR3 is 15 residues. CDR3 in amino acids: CASSSRTGAYNEQFF. The CDR3 DNA sequence: TGTGCCAGCAGCTCACGGACAGGGGCCTACAATGAGCAGTTCTTC. Combining the CDR3 with reference TRBV7-2 and TRBJ2-1 gives the whole variable domain GAGVSQSPSNKVTEKGKDVELRCDPISGHTALYWYRQSLGQGLEFLIYFQGNSAPDKSGLPSDRFSAERTGGSVSTLTIQRTQQEDSAVYLCASSSRTGAYNEQFFGPGTRLTVL.

Turning to this clonotype: Since a much larger clone is just one base distant, this may be a read error. V is TRBV20-1 and J is TRBJ1-1; D unresolved. V was cut by 0 bases and J by 3 bases, with 14 bases left in between. There are 15 residues in the CDR3. Per the germline V gene, CDR1 is DFQATT and CDR2 is SNEGSKA (reference sequence). Here the CDR3 reads CSARDPGLSHTEAFF. CDR3 DNA: TGCAGTGCTAGAGATCCGGGGTTGAGCCACACTGAAGCTTTCTTT.

This clonotype has only a few counts. The chain recombines TRBV19 with TRBJ2-1; TRBD1 agrees at 7 bases. This CDR3 has 17 residues. Germline V gives CDR1 LNHDA, CDR2 SQIVND (reference sequence). V lost 6 bases, J lost 2 bases, and 13 bases stayed unmatched. This chain's CDR3 is CASSGRNRGVTYNEQFF. CDR3 bases: TGTGCCAGTAGCGGCCGTAACAGGGGAGTGACCTACAATGAGCAGTTCTTC.

The rearrangement joins TRBV20-1 to TRBJ2-6; D gene ambiguous. Germline V lookup: CDR1 DFQATT, CDR2 SNEGSKA (reference sequence). Trimming stripped 0 bases from V and 1 base from J, with 10 bases between. The CDR3 length is 16 residues. CDR3 in DNA: TGCAGTGCTAGAGATCATCGCACTTCTGGGGCCAACGTCCTGACTTTC. Translating gives CSARDHRTSGANVLTF.

This clonotype was found a few times. The gene calls are TRBV12-3 or TRBV12-4 and TRBJ1-1; 9 positions agree with TRBD1. This CDR3 comprises 14 residues. J was trimmed by 4 bases and V by 6 bases; bases with no gene match: 6. The CDR3 loop is CASRQQGAGTEAFF. The CDR3 region has the DNA TGTGCCAGCAGGCAACAGGGGGCGGGCACTGAAGCTTTCTTT.

In this sample, this clonotype turned up a few times. This chain uses TRBV4-1 with TRBJ2-5; tentatively, D is TRBD1 (6 bases). V lost 0 bases and J 4 bases, leaving 18 bases between the germline ends. The CDR3 has 17 residues. CDR1 MGHRA and CDR2 YSYEKL come from the germline V gene. Written as DNA, the CDR3 is TGCGCCAGCAGCCAAGACCCCCCCGGCAGGGGCGTAGAGACCCAGTACTTC. Translating it yields CASSQDPPGRGVETQYF.

This clonotype appeared a few times. The chain has TRBV19 and TRBJ2-7; the D gene is possibly TRBD2 (5 bases). Germline assignment: CDR1 LNHDA and CDR2 SQIVND (reference sequence). CDR3 length equals 17 residues. Trimming stripped 3 bases from V and 1 base from J, with 19 bases between. The CDR3 DNA reads as TGTGCCAGTAGTATGTCTGTCGGGGTAGCCGATTCCTACGAGCAGTACTTC. The encoded protein is CASSMSVGVADSYEQYF.

The chain couples TRBV6-1 to TRBJ1-1; D may be TRBD1 (5 bases). V was shortened by 6 bases and J by 6 bases, with 14 bases between the two germline ends. This CDR3 has 13 amino acids. Germline assignment: CDR1 MNHNS and CDR2 SASEGT. The CDR3 reads CASSRGAQPEAFF. CDR3 nucleotides: TGTGCCAGCAGCCGCGGGGCGCAGCCTGAAGCTTTCTTT.

The chain is built from TRBV3-1 and TRBJ2-7, with 7 positions matching TRBD2. The germline V gene encodes CDR1 LGHDT and CDR2 YNNKEL (reference sequence). With 0 bases clipped from V and 3 bases from J, the junction kept 5 bases outside the gene matches. This CDR3 has 15 residues. The CDR3, as DNA: TGTGCCAGCAGCCAAGAAGGACTAGAGCTCTACGAGCAGTACTTC. Residues: CASSQEGLELYEQYF.

This clonotype has a count of ten or more. V and J are TRBV10-3 and TRBJ2-2, with D perhaps TRBD2 (5 bases). This CDR3 is built from 15 residues. Germline V lookup: CDR1 ENHRY, CDR2 SYGVKD. Trimming pared 4 bases from V and 3 bases from J, leaving 12 bases between. In DNA form, the CDR3 reads TGTGCCATCAGTGGCCGGGCGAGGGACACCGGGGAGCTGTTTTTT. Amino acids: CAISGRARDTGELFF.

This clonotype was observed a handful of times. This chain links TRBV24-1 with TRBJ2-3; D may be TRBD2 (6 bases). CDR1 is KGHDR, CDR2 SFDVKD, per germline. The V gene lost 4 bases and the J gene lost 2 bases, with 12 bases spanning the gap. CDR3 length equals 15 residues. CDR3 in DNA: TGTGCCACCAGTGACTGGGGGGACTCCACAGATACGCAGTATTTT. Residues: CATSDWGDSTDTQYF.

The chain has TRBV2 and TRBJ2-1; unclear D gene. The CDR3 is 13 residues long. The ends were cut back, 1 base at V and 5 bases at J, with 6 bases in the middle. The germline V gene encodes CDR1 SNHLY and CDR2 FYNNEI. Written as DNA, the CDR3 is TGTGCCAGCAGTGAAGGGTGGGACAATGAGCAGTTCTTC. This codes for CASSEGWDNEQFF.

The chain links TRBV12-3 or TRBV12-4 to TRBJ1-2; D call uncertain. V was clipped by 5 bases and J by 7 bases, with 14 bases between them. The CDR3 has 13 amino acids. For the CDR3, the DNA is TGTGCCAGCAGTCTCGGACCGCGGGTTGGCTACACCTTC. Its translation: CASSLGPRVGYTF.

This clonotype has only a few counts. The rearrangement joins TRBV20-1 to TRBJ1-5, with D possibly TRBD1 on 5 matching bases. Germline V gene lookup returns CDR1 DFQATT and CDR2 SNEGSKA (reference sequence). CDR3 size: 12 residues. The CDR3 DNA is TGCAGCGCCAGCAGGGCCAATCAGCCCCAGCATTTT. It translates to CSASRANQPQHF.

This clonotype appeared a few times. The chain joins TRBV10-3 to TRBJ2-7; D unresolved. V was shortened by 3 bases and J by 1 base, with 4 bases between the two germline ends. Germline V gene lookup returns CDR1 ENHRY and CDR2 SYGVKD. This CDR3 is 12 amino acids long. The DNA of the CDR3 is TGTGCCATCAGTGACCGGTCCTACGAGCAGTACTTC. Its translation: CAISDRSYEQYF.

This clonotype was counted a few times. The chain recombines TRBV3-1 with TRBJ2-3; D unresolved. V lost 2 bases and J lost 7, with 7 bases in between. This CDR3 comprises 12 residues. Germline-derived CDR1 and CDR2 are LGHDT and YNNKEL (reference sequence). As DNA, the CDR3 is TGTGCCAGCAGCCAACGCCTCTATACGCAGTATTTT. This gives the protein CASSQRLYTQYF.